This entry lists 24 T cell receptor beta chains sequenced from one sample in a study of T-cell memory formation after mild COVID-19. TCRdb re-analysed the 5' RACE reads in MiXCR, keeping a single row per CDR3 protein. The table has about half a million distinct CDR3 sequences, around a sixth seen once. Specimen: PBMCs or a T cell subset sorted from them (not recorded which). The source of these receptors is an adult woman who had mild COVID-19 (a few samples of this study predate the infection). Cell type and time point are not known.

This chain joins TRBV7-8 and TRBJ2-5; TRBD2 matches at 13 bases. There are 18 residues in the CDR3. Unmatched junction bases numbered 9, after V lost 4 bases and J lost 1 base. Per the germline V gene, CDR1 is SGHVS and CDR2 is FQNEAQ. The CDR3 protein is CASSSLMTSGRPQETQYF. DNA for the CDR3: TGTGCCAGCAGCTCACTAATGACTAGCGGGAGGCCCCAAGAGACCCAGTACTTC.

This clonotype has just a few counts. The chain couples TRBV29-1 to TRBJ1-5, with a tentative D call TRBD1 (6 bases). V was cut by 2 bases and J by 7 bases, with 12 bases left in between. The germline CDR1 and CDR2 sequences are SQVTM and ANQGSEA. This CDR3 region has 13 residues. CDR3 in amino acids: CSVEHRVGQPQHF. CDR3 DNA sequence: TGCAGCGTTGAACACAGGGTAGGACAGCCCCAGCATTTT.

The CDR3 here is CASGNSGLAETQYF. The CDR3 DNA reads as TGTGCCAGCGGGAACTCGGGACTAGCGGAGACCCAGTACTTC. This chain joins TRBV12-3 or TRBV12-4 and TRBJ2-5; 10 bases agree with TRBD2. Losses at the gene ends were 8 bases for V and 5 bases for J; bases not matched to a gene: 8. The CDR3 is 14 amino acids.

This chain uses TRBV4-3 with TRBJ1-4; D is uncertain. The V end was cut by 0 bases, the J end by 5 bases, with 10 bases between. Germline V lookup: CDR1 LGHNA, CDR2 YSLEER. CDR3 length: 15 residues. CDR3: CASSQDWKKNEKLFF. The CDR3 DNA follows: TGCGCCAGCAGCCAAGATTGGAAAAAGAATGAAAAACTGTTTTTT.

This chain uses TRBV20-1 with TRBJ1-2, with unresolved D. The germline CDR1 and CDR2 sequences are DFQATT and SNEGSKA (reference sequence). V was cut by 5 bases and J by 3 bases, with 19 bases left in between. This CDR3 has 15 residues. The CDR3 here is CSARALRGIDYGYTF. The CDR3 DNA follows: TGCAGTGCTCGGGCCCTACGCGGCATTGACTATGGCTACACCTTC.

This clonotype was picked up one time. This rearrangement joins TRBV7-2 to TRBJ1-2; D not certain. This CDR3 has 15 residues. Germline CDR1 SGHTA, CDR2 FQGNSA. The V end was cut by 2 bases, the J end by 0 bases, with 10 bases between. DNA for the CDR3: TGTGCCAGCAGCTTAAGCAGCACCTCTAACTATGGCTACACCTTC. Translated, it gives CASSLSSTSNYGYTF.

This chain connects TRBV29-1 to TRBJ1-2, with D possibly matching TRBD1 (5 bases). V dropped 5 bases and J dropped 0 bases, with 10 bases sitting between them. Germline-derived CDR1 and CDR2 are SQVTM and ANQGSEA. CDR3 size: 13 residues. The CDR3 coding sequence is TGCAGCGTTACCGGGGGGGCTAACTATGGCTACACCTTC. The encoded protein is CSVTGGANYGYTF.

This clonotype appeared many times. CDR3 coding DNA: TGTGCCAGCAGCTTACCTCTGGGGACAGGCAAAAACATTCAGTACTTC. It codes for CASSLPLGTGKNIQYF. The chain couples TRBV7-9 to TRBJ2-4; 8 bases map to TRBD1. V gave up 2 bases and J gave up 3 bases; unmatched junction bases: 6. Looked up from germline, CDR1 is SEHNR and CDR2 is FQNEAQ (reference sequence). CDR3 length equals 16 residues.

This clonotype was seen a few times. The chain uses TRBV2 and TRBJ2-7; 10 nucleotides align to TRBD1. V shed 7 bases and J 3 bases; nucleotides not matched to a gene: 6. Germline V CDR1 and CDR2: SNHLY, FYNNEI. The CDR3 is 14 residues long. CDR3 nucleotide sequence: TGTGCCAGCAAGACAGGGGGCGGACTCTACGAGCAGTACTTC. Amino acid sequence: CASKTGGGLYEQYF. Based on the CDR3 plus reference TRBV2 and TRBJ2-7, the full variable domain is EPEVTQTPSHQVTQMGQEVILRCVPISNHLYFYWYRQILGQKVEFLVSFYNNEISEKSEIFDDQFSVERPDGSNFTLKIRSTKLEDSAMYFCASKTGGGLYEQYFGPGTRLTVT.

V gene TRBV6-1 combines with J gene TRBJ2-7, with 7 bases that match TRBD2. The CDR3 covers 16 residues. Looked up from germline, CDR1 is MNHNS and CDR2 is SASEGT. V lost 5 bases and J lost 0; bases outside the gene matches: 10. CDR3 sequence: CASSSRGGKGSYEQYF. CDR3 DNA: TGTGCCAGCAGTTCCCGCGGGGGTAAAGGCTCCTACGAGCAGTACTTC.

This clonotype was observed a few times. The V call is TRBV6-6, the J call TRBJ2-7, with D tentatively TRBD2 (6 bases). CDR1 is MNHNY and CDR2 is SVGAGI in the germline V gene (reference sequence). V was shortened by 0 bases and J by 3 bases, with 18 bases between the two germline ends. There are 17 residues in the CDR3. The CDR3 loop is CASSYSPRTGGFYEQYF. In DNA, the CDR3 is TGTGCCAGCAGTTACTCGCCCCGCACCGGAGGGTTCTACGAGCAGTACTTC.

V usage is TRBV12-3 or TRBV12-4 and J usage is TRBJ2-2, with D hard to call. The CDR3 runs to 17 residues. Between the trimmed V and J ends, which lost 6 bases and 6 bases, there was a span of 23 bases. The DNA of the CDR3 is TGTGCCAGCAGCGCCCCAAAAGCCGTACTTGGGGCCGGGGAGCTGTTTTTT. Translated, it gives CASSAPKAVLGAGELFF.

This chain connects TRBV11-3 to TRBJ2-1, with 15 bases aligning to TRBD2. CDR1 SGHNT and CDR2 YENEEA come from the germline V gene. After removal of 5 bases from V and 5 bases from J, the junction contained 10 bases not matched to a gene. The CDR3 has 18 residues. The CDR3 is CASSPSGTSGGSDNEQFF. CDR3 in DNA: TGTGCCAGCAGCCCGAGCGGGACTAGCGGGGGGTCCGACAATGAGCAGTTCTTC.

This sequence joins TRBV27 and TRBJ1-5; 9 bases are shared with TRBD1. This CDR3 has 16 residues. The trim removed 3 bases at V and 2 bases at J, leaving 5 bases unmatched. CDR1 and CDR2 (germline): MNHEY, SMNVEV (reference sequence). Written as DNA, the CDR3 is TGTGCCAGCAGTTTGGGGACAGGGAATGGCAATCAGCCCCAGCATTTT. As protein: CASSLGTGNGNQPQHF.

This rearrangement joins TRBV7-9 to TRBJ1-2; TRBD1 agrees at 9 bases. V was pared by 5 bases and J by 6 bases, with 10 bases of the junction left unmatched. This CDR3 is built from 15 residues. Germline V gene sequence: CDR1 SEHNR, CDR2 FQNEAQ (reference sequence). The CDR3 reads CASSPGDRANDGYTF. The CDR3 DNA reads TGTGCCAGCAGCCCCGGGGACAGGGCCAACGATGGCTACACCTTC.

This clonotype was found a few times. This chain connects TRBV14 to TRBJ2-7; the match to TRBD2 covers 10 bases. Germline V lookup: CDR1 SGHDN, CDR2 FVKESK. J lost 2 bases, V lost 3 bases, and 7 bases had no gene match. The CDR3 has 16 residues. The CDR3 DNA reads as TGTGCCAGCAGCCATCAATCTAGCGGGAGACCCTACGAGCAGTACTTC. It encodes CASSHQSSGRPYEQYF.

The genes are TRBV7-3 and TRBJ2-1, with a tentative D call TRBD2 (5 bases). The CDR3 runs to 13 residues. CDR1 and CDR2 (germline): SGHTA, FQGTGA. V was shortened by 3 bases and J by 7 bases, with 10 bases between the two germline ends. In nucleotides, the CDR3 is TGTGCCAGCAGCTTGCTTACGGGGAATGAGCAGTTCTTC. Translating gives CASSLLTGNEQFF.

A few counts support this clonotype. The J gene is TRBJ2-7, the V gene TRBV7-8; TRBD2 matches at 12 bases. The CDR3 is 17 residues long. Germline loops: CDR1 SGHVS, CDR2 FQNEAQ. V was clipped by 0 bases and J by 4 bases; unmatched bases: 7. CDR3 sequence reads: CASSLAGPSGGAYEQYF. As DNA, the CDR3 is TGTGCCAGCAGCTTAGCTGGGCCTAGCGGGGGGGCGTACGAGCAGTACTTC. The complete variable domain, with remaining parts taken from reference TRBV7-8 and TRBJ2-7, reads GAGVSQSPRYKVAKRGQDVALRCDPISGHVSLFWYQQALGQGPEFLTYFQNEAQLDKSGLPSDRFFAERPEGSVSTLKIQRTQQEDSAVYLCASSLAGPSGGAYEQYFGPGTRLTVT.

This clonotype appeared a few times. This sequence joins TRBV6-1 and TRBJ2-7; D call uncertain. Germline V gene sequence: CDR1 MNHNS, CDR2 SASEGT. The V end was cut by 3 bases, the J end by 6 bases, with 6 bases between. This CDR3 is built from 11 residues. CDR3 in amino acids: CASSDPLEQYF. CDR3 DNA: TGTGCCAGCAGTGACCCACTCGAGCAGTACTTC.

The chain recombines TRBV9 with TRBJ2-3, with 10 positions matching TRBD1. The CDR3 has 16 amino acids. Looked up from germline, CDR1 is SGDLS and CDR2 is YYNGEE. After removal of 0 bases from V and 0 bases from J, the junction contained 1 base not matched to a gene. The CDR3 is CASSVGDRGSTDTQYF. CDR3 nucleotide sequence: TGTGCCAGCAGCGTAGGGGACAGGGGTAGCACAGATACGCAGTATTTT.

This clonotype was found a few times. The chain couples TRBV10-3 to TRBJ1-1, with a weak D call TRBD1 (5 bases). Germline V CDR1 and CDR2: ENHRY, SYGVKD. This CDR3 has 14 residues. Trimming left V 3 bases short and J 4 bases short, with 12 bases between. CDR3 sequence: CAISERGLGTEAFF. Here the CDR3 DNA reads TGTGCCATCAGTGAACGGGGCCTGGGCACTGAAGCTTTCTTT.

The chain employs TRBV12-3 or TRBV12-4 and TRBJ2-1, with D hard to call. There are 14 residues in the CDR3. Between the trimmed V and J ends, which lost 7 bases and 6 bases, there was a span of 16 bases. CDR3 region: CASTPPASLNEQFF. The CDR3 DNA reads as TGTGCCAGCACCCCTCCGGCGAGCCTCAATGAGCAGTTCTTC.

This clonotype was detected a few times. The CDR3 loop reads CASSYAGTGGQETQYF. CDR3 coding DNA: TGTGCCAGCAGCTATGCCGGGACAGGGGGCCAAGAGACCCAGTACTTC. The rearrangement links TRBV5-5 to TRBJ2-5, with TRBD1 matching 11 bases. The CDR3 contains 16 residues. Trimming removed 3 bases from V and 1 base from J; junction bases left unmatched: 5. Per the germline V gene, CDR1 is SGHKS and CDR2 is YYEKEE (reference sequence).

The CDR3 protein is CASSPGKLWGYTF. As DNA, the CDR3 is TGTGCCAGCAGTCCCGGGAAGCTCTGGGGCTACACCTTC. The genes are TRBV12-3 or TRBV12-4 and TRBJ1-2; D is undetermined. V lost 5 bases and J lost 8, with 15 bases in between. CDR3 length: 13 amino acids.